The next 3 T cell receptor beta chains were all read from a single sample in a study of blood T cells in healthy people across ages. Primed by a sample-barcoded 5' primer and a J-beta primer mix, a second PCR proceeded for roughly 7 to 11 cycles. Each CDR3 protein is one row after TCRdb ran MiXCR on the 5' RACE reads. Of 550,000 to 750,000 distinct CDR3 sequences listed, over 20% were seen once; the top ten hold 3.5% to 4%. The sample comprised blood. The receptors stem from a man between 70 and 80 years old in good health.

This clonotype appeared a few times. The CDR3 is CASTLTGDGKNIQYF. CDR3 coding DNA: TGTGCCAGCACCCTGACAGGGGACGGCAAAAACATTCAGTACTTC. The chain combines TRBV6-1 with TRBJ2-4, with 8 bases that match TRBD1. The CDR3 is made up of 15 amino acids. The germline V gene has CDR1 MNHNS and CDR2 SASEGT. The V and J ends lost 7 bases and 3 bases, in that order; junction bases with no gene match: 8.

The chain carries TRBV4-1 and TRBJ2-7, with 9 positions matching TRBD2. This CDR3 comprises 15 residues. V gave up 2 bases and J gave up 1 base; unmatched junction bases: 3. Germline V gene lookup returns CDR1 MGHRA and CDR2 YSYEKL. The CDR3 spells CASSQFSGRSYEQYF. DNA for the CDR3: TGCGCCAGCAGCCAATTTAGCGGGAGATCCTACGAGCAGTACTTC.

The chain recombines TRBV20-1 with TRBJ1-1; D gene unclear. V was shortened by 3 bases and J by 7 bases, with 6 bases between the two germline ends. Germline values: CDR1 DFQATT, CDR2 SNEGSKA (reference sequence). The CDR3 sequence is 10 residues long. The CDR3 DNA follows: TGCAGTGCTAGGAGAGATGAAGCTTTCTTT. Encoded protein: CSARRDEAFF.